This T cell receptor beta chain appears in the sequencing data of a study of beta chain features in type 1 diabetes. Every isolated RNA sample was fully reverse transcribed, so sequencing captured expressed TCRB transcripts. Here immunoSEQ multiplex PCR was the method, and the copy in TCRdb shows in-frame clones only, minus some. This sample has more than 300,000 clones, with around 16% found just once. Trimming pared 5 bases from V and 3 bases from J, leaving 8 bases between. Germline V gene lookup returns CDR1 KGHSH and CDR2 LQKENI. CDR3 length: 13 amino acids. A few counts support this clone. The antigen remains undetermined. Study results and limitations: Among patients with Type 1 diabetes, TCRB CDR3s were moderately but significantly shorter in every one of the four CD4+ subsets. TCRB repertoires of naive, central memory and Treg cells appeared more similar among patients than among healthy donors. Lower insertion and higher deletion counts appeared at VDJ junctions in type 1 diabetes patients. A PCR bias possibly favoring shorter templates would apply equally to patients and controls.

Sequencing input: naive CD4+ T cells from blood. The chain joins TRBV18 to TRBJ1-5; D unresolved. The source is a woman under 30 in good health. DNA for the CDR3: TGTGCCAGCTCAAGCCGGGACAATCAGCCCCAGCATTTT. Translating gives CASSSRDNQPQHF.